Listed here are 10 T cell receptor beta chains from one sample, sequenced in a study of blood T cell repertoires in COVID-19. Produced via immunoSEQ multiplex PCR; TCRdb's table is partial and in-frame only. This table has fewer than 350,000 clones, approximately 90% appearing once. Material for sequencing was peripheral blood. Receptors were obtained from a man aged 40-55 years with acute or convalescent COVID-19.

The chain is built from TRBV3-1 (or the pseudogene TRBV3-2) and TRBJ2-3; D might be TRBD2 (5 bases). CDR1 is LGHDT, CDR2 YNNKEL, per germline (reference sequence). The V end lost 4 bases, the J end lost 2 bases, and 19 bases lay between the germline ends. The CDR3 totals 17 residues. The CDR3 sequence: CASSLSFRDKFTDTQYF. CDR3 in DNA: TGTGCCAGCAGCCTATCCTTCCGGGATAAATTCACAGATACGCAGTATTTT.

The rearrangement links TRBV30 to TRBJ1-6; D unclear. The germline V and J ends were trimmed by 0 bases and 8 bases, with 8 bases remaining between them. Germline-derived CDR1 and CDR2 are GTSNPN and SVGIG (reference sequence). The CDR3 contains 13 residues. The CDR3 nucleotides read TGTGCCTGGAGTGTAACTCAGGATTCACCCCTCCACTTT. Translated: CAWSVTQDSPLHF.

This clone was found once. This chain uses TRBV7-2 with TRBJ2-5, with D hard to call. V was clipped by 3 bases and J by 4 bases, with 3 bases between them. This CDR3 comprises 11 residues. In germline, CDR1 is SGHTA, CDR2 FQGNSA. The CDR3 protein is CASSLAETQYF. For the CDR3, the DNA is TGTGCCAGCAGCTTGGCAGAGACCCAGTACTTC.

The chain recombines TRBV7-8 with TRBJ2-2; the match to TRBD1 covers 9 bases. Germline V lookup: CDR1 SGHVS, CDR2 FQNEAQ. V shed 5 bases and J 1 base; nucleotides not matched to a gene: 5. CDR3 size: 16 residues. The CDR3 sequence: CASSLQGAKNTGELFF. In nucleotides, the CDR3 is TGTGCCAGCAGCCTACAGGGGGCGAAGAACACCGGGGAGCTGTTTTTT.

V and J are TRBV27 and TRBJ2-5; D not certain. Germline CDR1 MNHEY, CDR2 SMNVEV (reference sequence). The CDR3 runs 11 residues. Trimming cost V 6 bases and J 3 bases, with 5 bases left between them. This CDR3 is CASRREETQYF. The CDR3 DNA reads as TGTGCCAGCAGACGGGAAGAGACCCAGTACTTC.

V usage is TRBV9 and J usage is TRBJ2-3, with 13 bases matching TRBD2. Germline V gives CDR1 SGDLS, CDR2 YYNGEE. The CDR3 is 17 amino acids. V lost 2 bases to trimming and J lost 5 bases; unmatched junction nucleotides: 8. CDR3 nucleotide sequence: TGTGCCAGCAGCGTCTATGGACTAGCGGGGGCCAAAGATACGCAGTATTTT. Its protein is CASSVYGLAGAKDTQYF.

This clone was detected a few times. This chain links TRBV5-1 with TRBJ1-2, with 9 bases lining up with TRBD1. Looked up from germline, CDR1 is SGHRS and CDR2 is YFSETQ. The CDR3 length is 17 residues. Trimming at V came to 4 bases and at J to 4 bases, leaving 14 bases not matched to a gene. CDR3 sequence reads: CASSGGQGGPLAYGYTF. CDR3 DNA sequence: TGCGCCAGCAGCGGGGGACAGGGTGGTCCCCTGGCCTATGGCTACACCTTC.

The chain recombines TRBV7-9 with TRBJ2-1; 11 bases fit TRBD2. Germline CDR1 SEHNR, CDR2 FQNEAQ (reference sequence). Germline trimming cut 4 bases from V and 7 bases from J; bases unmatched to any gene: 12. This CDR3 region has 17 residues. CDR3 residues: CASSSGAVASGGNEQFF. In nucleotides, the CDR3 is TGTGCCAGCAGCTCGGGGGCGGTAGCTAGCGGGGGGAATGAGCAGTTCTTC.

The rearrangement joins TRBV7-8 to TRBJ1-2; D is unclear. This CDR3 comprises 15 residues. The V gene's germline CDR1 is SGHVS and CDR2 FQNEAQ. V lost 5 bases to trimming and J lost 8 bases, with 21 bases between them. CDR3 bases: TGTGCCAGCAGCGACAACCGATTACCCTATGCCGGCTACACCTTC. Translated, it gives CASSDNRLPYAGYTF.

This sequence joins TRBV12-5 and TRBJ1-5, with a weak D call TRBD1 (5 bases). CDR3 size: 12 residues. The germline V and J ends were trimmed by 1 base and 9 bases, with 7 bases remaining between them. Germline V gene data show CDR1 as LGHNT and CDR2 as FRNRAP. This chain's CDR3 is CASGLAQGPQHF. CDR3 DNA sequence: TGTGCTAGTGGTTTGGCCCAGGGGCCCCAGCATTTT. The full variable domain, rest sourced from reference TRBV12-5 and TRBJ1-5, is DARVTQTPRHKVTEMGQEVTMRCQPILGHNTVFWYRQTMMQGLELLAYFRNRAPLDDSGMPKDRFSAEMPDATLATLKIQPSEPRDSAVYFCASGLAQGPQHFGDGTRLSIL.